These T cell receptor beta chains were read from a single sample in a study of response to subunit inactivated influenza vaccine. TCRdb reprocessed the RT-PCR reads with MiXCR, giving one entry per CDR3 protein. Of hundreds of thousands of distinct CDR3 sequences in the sample, under 20% were seen once. The sample here was PBMCs from blood, taken about 5 days after vaccination. These receptors came from a middle-aged man who received an inactivated influenza vaccine. CDR3s include the opening cysteine and the closing phenylalanine or tryptophan. A D gene is named only where the DNA matches it firmly. Clone size appears in some rows only: once, few, many, or a class for an expanded clone.

abundance	d_gene	v_gene	j_gene	CDR3aa	CDR3nt
.	TRBD1	TRBV5-1	TRBJ2-1	CASSLVGTGNYNEQFF	TGCGCCAGCAGCTTGGTGGGGACAGGGAACTACAATGAGCAGTTCTTC
.	TRBD2	TRBV29-1	TRBJ2-1	CSVEGASGHNEQFF	TGCAGCGTTGAAGGGGCTAGCGGGCACAATGAGCAGTTCTTC
.	.	TRBV20-1	TRBJ1-1	CSARDRGEPGHGNTEAFF	TGCAGTGCTAGAGATAGGGGGGAACCGGGACACGGGAACACTGAAGCTTTCTTT
.	.	TRBV4-2	TRBJ2-2	CPSSQEQGRTGELFF	TGTCCCAGCAGCCAAGAACAGGGTCGGACCGGGGAGCTGTTTTTT
.	.	TRBV7-2	TRBJ2-5	CASRLDRKETQYF	TGTGCCAGCAGACTTGACAGGAAAGAGACCCAGTACTTC
few	.	TRBV10-3	TRBJ2-2	CAILRDTGELFF	TGTGCCATCTTGCGAGACACCGGGGAGCTGTTTTTT
few	TRBD1	TRBV5-5	TRBJ2-5	CASSLAGTGGETQYF	TGTGCCAGCAGCTTGGCCGGGACAGGGGGTGAGACCCAGTACTTC
.	.	TRBV30	TRBJ1-2	CAWSVMGAYGYTF	TGTGCCTGGAGTGTTATGGGGGCCTATGGCTACACCTTC
.	TRBD2	TRBV11-2	TRBJ2-3	CASSPKGTSWGTDTQYF	TGTGCCAGCAGCCCGAAAGGGACTAGTTGGGGCACAGATACGCAGTATTTT
.	.	TRBV6-2/TRBV6-3	TRBJ2-7	CASSYGGRAFDEQYF	TGTGCCAGCAGTTACGGCGGCAGGGCGTTCGACGAGCAGTACTTC
.	TRBD1	TRBV5-1	TRBJ1-1	CASSPRDRDGTEAFF	TGCGCCAGCAGCCCCCGGGACAGGGATGGCACTGAAGCTTTCTTT
.	TRBD1	TRBV30	TRBJ1-5	CAYKDQGGLFQPQHF	TGTGCCTACAAGGACCAGGGGGGGCTATTCCAGCCCCAGCATTTT
many	TRBD2	TRBV27	TRBJ2-5	CASSLNGGTETQYF	TGTGCCAGCAGTTTAAACGGGGGGACAGAGACCCAGTACTTC
few	.	TRBV20-1	TRBJ2-3	CSARMSGDHRDTQYF	TGCAGTGCTAGGATGTCGGGAGATCATAGAGATACGCAGTATTTT
.	.	TRBV20-1	TRBJ1-1	CSAPSEGTAEAFF	TGCAGTGCCCCGTCGGAGGGTACGGCTGAAGCTTTCTTT
.	TRBD2	TRBV20-1	TRBJ2-1	CSASRWGGDEQFF	TGCAGTGCCAGCAGGTGGGGGGGGGATGAGCAGTTCTTC
.	.	TRBV7-8	TRBJ2-5	CASSRGRLLKETQYF	TGTGCCAGCAGCCGTGGGAGACTTCTGAAAGAGACCCAGTACTTC